This T cell receptor (beta chain) was captured by sequencing in a study of cytomegalovirus exposure and HLA in healthy donors. Points on this clone: The antigen is undetermined.

From germline, CDR1 is MNHNY and CDR2 SVGAGI (reference sequence). V was clipped by 11 bases and J by 0 bases, with 10 bases between them. The length of the CDR3 is 12 residues. There were likely unrecorded immune exposures, though donors were nominally healthy when sampled. Broader study findings: After further analysis at a later stage, 17,000 or so TCR beta sequences were associated with HLA alleles at 0.05 false discovery rate.

The study ran its PCR with 60 Vbeta and 13 Jbeta primers. Clones were sequenced by immunoSEQ multiplex PCR, and TCRdb holds only the in-frame ones, with some missing. The table has 99,000 or so clones, 76% seen once; the top ten hold roughly 5.4%. The sequence was obtained from a woman aged 18 to 35 in good health and CMV-seropositive. Sequencing was done on a sample of PBMCs. J is TRBJ2-5 and V is TRBV6-6, with D possibly TRBD2 on 6 matching bases. The CDR3 DNA reads TGTGCCGGATCGGGGGACCAAGAGACCCAGTACTTC. Amino acid sequence: CAGSGDQETQYF.